This T cell receptor beta chain appears in the sequencing data of a study of blood T cell repertoires in COVID-19. Original methodology: By means of reference gene primer amplification, nucleated cell counts were estimated. The protocol was immunoSEQ multiplex PCR, while the TCRdb copy is restricted to in-frame clones and leaves out a portion. The DNA gave D and trimming, while V, J and clone size come from that table. This sample has approximately 300,000 clones, with under 90% found just once. Patients from Seattle were sampled longitudinally, starting during active infection. Germline V CDR1 and CDR2: GTSNPN, SVGIG (reference sequence). This CDR3 has 12 amino acids. V lost 8 bases and J lost 4, with 14 bases in between.

The rearrangement joins TRBV30 to TRBJ1-2, with D maybe TRBD1 (6 bases). What was sequenced was peripheral blood. The origin of this receptor is a woman in her 30s with COVID-19, enrolled during active disease. CDR3: CAGYREIYGYTF. Written as DNA, the CDR3 is TGTGCCGGTTACAGGGAGATCTATGGCTACACCTTC.